This T cell receptor (beta chain) comes out of a study of blood T cell dynamics during melanoma immunotherapy. Here immunoSEQ multiplex PCR was the method, and the copy in TCRdb shows in-frame clones only, minus some. In the table there are about 10,000 clones, approximately 90% of which are singletons. V was pared by 2 bases and J by 2 bases, with 2 bases of the junction left unmatched. The germline gives CDR1 SGHTA, CDR2 FQGNSA. CDR3 length equals 14 residues. The time point denotes: pre-treatment baseline. This rearrangement joins TRBV7-2 to TRBJ2-5, with 7 positions matching TRBD1. The material sequenced was blood, taken from a patient treated with checkpoint blockade. The clonotype originates from a human donor with melanoma. The DNA of the CDR3 is TGTGCCAGCAGCTTACGGGACAGACAAGAGACCCAGTACTTC. Its protein is CASSLRDRQETQYF.